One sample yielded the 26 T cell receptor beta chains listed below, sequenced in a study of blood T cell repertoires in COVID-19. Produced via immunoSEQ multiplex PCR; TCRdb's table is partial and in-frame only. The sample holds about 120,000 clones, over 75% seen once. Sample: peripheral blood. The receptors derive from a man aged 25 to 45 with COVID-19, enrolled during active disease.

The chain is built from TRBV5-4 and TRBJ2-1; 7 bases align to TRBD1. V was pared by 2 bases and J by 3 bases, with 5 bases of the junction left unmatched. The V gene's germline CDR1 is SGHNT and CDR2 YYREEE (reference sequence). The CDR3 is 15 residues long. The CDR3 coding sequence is TGTGCCAGCAGCTTTTACGACAGGGTCTACAATGAGCAGTTCTTC. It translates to CASSFYDRVYNEQFF.

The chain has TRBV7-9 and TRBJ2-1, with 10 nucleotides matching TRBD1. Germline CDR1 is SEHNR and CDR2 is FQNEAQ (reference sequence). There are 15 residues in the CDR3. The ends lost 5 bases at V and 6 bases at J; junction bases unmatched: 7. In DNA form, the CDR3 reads TGTGCCAGCAGCCACCCGGGACAGGGGAGCAATGAGCAGTTCTTC. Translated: CASSHPGQGSNEQFF.

The CDR3 spells CASSLDRSTDTQYF. CDR3 coding DNA: TGCGCCAGCAGCTTGGACAGATCCACAGATACGCAGTATTTT. This chain connects TRBV5-1 to TRBJ2-3; D is unresolved. The CDR3 extends over 14 amino acids. V lost 0 bases, J lost 2 bases, and 7 bases lay in between. Looked up from germline, CDR1 is SGHRS and CDR2 is YFSETQ. Variable domain in full (rest from reference TRBV5-1 and TRBJ2-3): KAGVTQTPRYLIKTRGQQVTLSCSPISGHRSVSWYQQTPGQGLQFLFEYFSETQRNKGNFPGRFSGRQFSNSRSEMNVSTLELGDSALYLCASSLDRSTDTQYFGPGTRLTVL.

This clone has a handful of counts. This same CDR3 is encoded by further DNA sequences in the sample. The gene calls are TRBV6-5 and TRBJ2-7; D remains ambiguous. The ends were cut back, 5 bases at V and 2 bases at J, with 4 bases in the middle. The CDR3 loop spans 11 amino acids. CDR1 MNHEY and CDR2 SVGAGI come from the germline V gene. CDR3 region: CASSTPYEQYF. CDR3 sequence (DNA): TGTGCCAGCAGTACACCCTACGAGCAGTACTTC.

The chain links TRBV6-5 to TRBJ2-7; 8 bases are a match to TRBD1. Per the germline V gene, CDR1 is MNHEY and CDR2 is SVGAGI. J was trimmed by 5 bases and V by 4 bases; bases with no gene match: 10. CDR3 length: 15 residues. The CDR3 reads CASSSAGTGINEQYF. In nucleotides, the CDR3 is TGTGCCAGCAGTTCGGCAGGGACAGGTATCAACGAGCAGTACTTC.

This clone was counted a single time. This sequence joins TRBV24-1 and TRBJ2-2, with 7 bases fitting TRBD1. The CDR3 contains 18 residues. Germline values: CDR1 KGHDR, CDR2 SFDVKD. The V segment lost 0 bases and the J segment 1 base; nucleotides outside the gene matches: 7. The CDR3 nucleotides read TGTGCCACCAGTGATTTGTCCCCCCGACAGGGGAACACCGGGGAGCTGTTTTTT. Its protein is CATSDLSPRQGNTGELFF.

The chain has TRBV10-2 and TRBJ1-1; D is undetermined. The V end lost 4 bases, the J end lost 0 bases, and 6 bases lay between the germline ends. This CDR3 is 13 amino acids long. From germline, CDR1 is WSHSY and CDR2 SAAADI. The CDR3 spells CASSGQMNTEAFF. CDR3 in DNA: TGCGCCAGCAGTGGGCAGATGAACACTGAAGCTTTCTTT.

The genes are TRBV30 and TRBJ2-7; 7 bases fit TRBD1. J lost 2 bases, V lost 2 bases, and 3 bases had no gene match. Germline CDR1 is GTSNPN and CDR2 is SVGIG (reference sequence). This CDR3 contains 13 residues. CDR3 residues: CAWSRDSTYEQYF. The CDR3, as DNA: TGTGCCTGGAGTAGGGACAGCACCTACGAGCAGTACTTC. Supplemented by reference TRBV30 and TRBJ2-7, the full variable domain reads SQTIHQWPATLVQPVGSPLSLECTVEGTSNPNLYWYRQAAGRGLQLLFYSVGIGQISSEVPQNLSASRPQDRQFILSSKKLLLSDSGFYLCAWSRDSTYEQYFGPGTRLTVT.

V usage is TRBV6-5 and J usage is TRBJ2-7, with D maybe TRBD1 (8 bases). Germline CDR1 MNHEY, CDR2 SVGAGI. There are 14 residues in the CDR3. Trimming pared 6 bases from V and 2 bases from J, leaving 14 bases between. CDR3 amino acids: CASSDRGGPYEQYF. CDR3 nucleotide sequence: TGTGCCAGCAGCGACAGGGGAGGGCCCTACGAGCAGTACTTC.

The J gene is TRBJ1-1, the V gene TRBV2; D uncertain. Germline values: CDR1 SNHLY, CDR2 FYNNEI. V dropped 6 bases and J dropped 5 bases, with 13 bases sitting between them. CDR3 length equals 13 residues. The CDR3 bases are TGTGCCAGCAGCCAAGAGGAGGAAACTGAAGCTTTCTTT. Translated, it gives CASSQEEETEAFF.

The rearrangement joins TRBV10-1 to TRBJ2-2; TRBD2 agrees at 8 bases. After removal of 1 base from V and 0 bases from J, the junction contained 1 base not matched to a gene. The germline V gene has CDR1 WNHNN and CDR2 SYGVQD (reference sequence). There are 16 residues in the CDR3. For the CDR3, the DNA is TGCGCCAGCAGTGAGTTTAGCGGGGCGAACACCGGGGAGCTGTTTTTT. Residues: CASSEFSGANTGELFF.

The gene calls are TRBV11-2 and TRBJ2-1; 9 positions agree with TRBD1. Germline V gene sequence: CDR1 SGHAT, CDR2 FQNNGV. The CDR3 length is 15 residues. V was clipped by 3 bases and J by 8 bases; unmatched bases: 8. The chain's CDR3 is CASSLGQGNIDEQFF. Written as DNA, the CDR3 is TGTGCCAGCAGCTTGGGACAGGGTAATATAGATGAGCAGTTCTTC.

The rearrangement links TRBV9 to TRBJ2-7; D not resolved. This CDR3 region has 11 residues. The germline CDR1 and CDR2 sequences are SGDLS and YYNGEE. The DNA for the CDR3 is TGTGCTACAGCTGCTGGCTACGAGCAGTACTTC. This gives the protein CATAAGYEQYF.

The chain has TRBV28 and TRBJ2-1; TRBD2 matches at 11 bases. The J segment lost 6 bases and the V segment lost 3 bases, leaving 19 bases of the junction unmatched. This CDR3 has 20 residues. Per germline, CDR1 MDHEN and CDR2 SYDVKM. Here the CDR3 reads CASSFRVGRKTSGKVNEQFF. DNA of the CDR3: TGTGCCAGCAGTTTTAGGGTAGGCCGAAAGACTAGCGGGAAAGTCAATGAGCAGTTCTTC.

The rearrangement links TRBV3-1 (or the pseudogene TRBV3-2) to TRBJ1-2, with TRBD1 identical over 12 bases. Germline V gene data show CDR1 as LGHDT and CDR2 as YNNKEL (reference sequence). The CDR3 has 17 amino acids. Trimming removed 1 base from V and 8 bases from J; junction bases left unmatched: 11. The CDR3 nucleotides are TGTGCCAGCAGCCAAGCGGGGACAGGGGGCACGTCAGAGGGCTACACCTTC. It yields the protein CASSQAGTGGTSEGYTF.

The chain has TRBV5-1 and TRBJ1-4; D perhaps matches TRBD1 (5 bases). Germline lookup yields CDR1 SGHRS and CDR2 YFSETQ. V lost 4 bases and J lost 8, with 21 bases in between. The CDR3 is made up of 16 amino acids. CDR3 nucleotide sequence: TGCGCCAGCAGCCTCGGGACTCCCAATTCCGGGGAAAAACTGTTTTTT. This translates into CASSLGTPNSGEKLFF.

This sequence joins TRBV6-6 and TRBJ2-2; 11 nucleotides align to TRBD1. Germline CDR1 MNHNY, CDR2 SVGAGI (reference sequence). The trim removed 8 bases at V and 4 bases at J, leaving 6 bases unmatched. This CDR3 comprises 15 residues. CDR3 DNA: TGTGCCAGCCGAGGGACAGGGGGGAGCACCGGGGAGCTGTTTTTT. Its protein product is CASRGTGGSTGELFF.

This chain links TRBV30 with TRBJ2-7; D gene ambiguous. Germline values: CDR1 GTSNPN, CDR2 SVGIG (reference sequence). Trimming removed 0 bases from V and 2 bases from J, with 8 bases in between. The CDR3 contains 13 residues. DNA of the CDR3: TGTGCCTGGAGTGTGTATGGCCCCTACGAGCAGTACTTC. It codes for CAWSVYGPYEQYF. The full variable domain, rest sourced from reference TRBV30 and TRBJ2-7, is SQTIHQWPATLVQPVGSPLSLECTVEGTSNPNLYWYRQAAGRGLQLLFYSVGIGQISSEVPQNLSASRPQDRQFILSSKKLLLSDSGFYLCAWSVYGPYEQYFGPGTRLTVT.

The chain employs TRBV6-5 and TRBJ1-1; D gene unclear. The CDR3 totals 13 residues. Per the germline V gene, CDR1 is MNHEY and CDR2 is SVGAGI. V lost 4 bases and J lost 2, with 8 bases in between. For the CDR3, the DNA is TGTGCCAGCAGTTCGCGAGGCAACACTGAAGCTTTCTTT. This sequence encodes CASSSRGNTEAFF.

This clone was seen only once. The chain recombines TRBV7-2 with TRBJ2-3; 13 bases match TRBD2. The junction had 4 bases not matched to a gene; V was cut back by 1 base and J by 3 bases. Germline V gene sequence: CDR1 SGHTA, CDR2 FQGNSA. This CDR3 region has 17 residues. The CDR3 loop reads CASSLELAGGRTDTQYF. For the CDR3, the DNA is TGTGCCAGCAGCTTAGAACTAGCGGGGGGGAGGACAGATACGCAGTATTTT. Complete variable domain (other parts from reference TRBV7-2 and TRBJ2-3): GAGVSQSPSNKVTEKGKDVELRCDPISGHTALYWYRQSLGQGLEFLIYFQGNSAPDKSGLPSDRFSAERTGGSVSTLTIQRTQQEDSAVYLCASSLELAGGRTDTQYFGPGTRLTVL.

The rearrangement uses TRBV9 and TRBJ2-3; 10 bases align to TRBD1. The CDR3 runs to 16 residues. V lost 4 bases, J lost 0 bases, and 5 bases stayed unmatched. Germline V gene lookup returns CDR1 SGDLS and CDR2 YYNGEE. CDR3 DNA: TGTGCCAGCAGCCCTGGGACAGGGGTTAGCACAGATACGCAGTATTTT. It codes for CASSPGTGVSTDTQYF.

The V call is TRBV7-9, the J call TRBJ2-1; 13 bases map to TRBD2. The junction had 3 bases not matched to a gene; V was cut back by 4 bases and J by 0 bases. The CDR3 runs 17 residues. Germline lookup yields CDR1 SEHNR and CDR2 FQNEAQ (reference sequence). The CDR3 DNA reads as TGTGCCAGCAGCTCCGGACTAGCGGGAGTCTCCTACAATGAGCAGTTCTTC. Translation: CASSSGLAGVSYNEQFF.

CDR3 sequence: CASSSGGSIYNSPLHF. CDR3 DNA sequence: TGTGCCAGCAGCTCTGGGGGCAGTATCTATAATTCACCCCTCCACTTT. The chain combines TRBV7-9 with TRBJ1-6, with D possibly TRBD1 on 6 matching bases. The V gene's germline CDR1 is SEHNR and CDR2 FQNEAQ (reference sequence). The V end lost 4 bases, the J end lost 3 bases, and 13 bases lay between the germline ends. The CDR3 has 16 residues.

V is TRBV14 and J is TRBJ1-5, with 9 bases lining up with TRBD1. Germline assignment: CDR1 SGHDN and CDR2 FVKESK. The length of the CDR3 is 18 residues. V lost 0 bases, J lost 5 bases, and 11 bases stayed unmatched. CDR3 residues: CASSQDGGGRDRDQPQHF. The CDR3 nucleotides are TGTGCCAGCAGCCAAGATGGAGGGGGGAGGGACAGGGATCAGCCCCAGCATTTT.

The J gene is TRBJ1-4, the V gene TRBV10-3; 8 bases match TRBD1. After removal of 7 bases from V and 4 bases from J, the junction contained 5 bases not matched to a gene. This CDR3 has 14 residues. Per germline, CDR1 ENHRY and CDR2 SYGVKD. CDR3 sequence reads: CAIKKGQGNEKLFF. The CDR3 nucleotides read TGTGCCATCAAAAAAGGACAGGGTAATGAAAAACTGTTTTTT.

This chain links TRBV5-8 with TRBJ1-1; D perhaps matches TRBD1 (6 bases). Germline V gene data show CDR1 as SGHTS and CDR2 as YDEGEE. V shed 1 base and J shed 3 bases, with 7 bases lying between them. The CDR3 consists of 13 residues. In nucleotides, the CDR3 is TGTGCCAGCAGCTTGTCAGGGGACACTGAAGCTTTCTTT. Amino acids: CASSLSGDTEAFF.